The clone carrying this T cell receptor beta chain appeared many times. Its matching antigen is unknown. RNA transcripts provided the source from which TCR beta CDR3 regions were amplified. First-round RT-PCR targeting the TCR CDR3 was performed with the HTBI primer set. TCRdb re-analysed the multiplex PCR reads in MiXCR, keeping a single row per CDR3 protein. Of 400,000 or so distinct CDR3 sequences listed, roughly 14% are singletons. These data come from a study of T cells in Graves' hyperthyroidism and ophthalmopathy. Study conclusions and caveats: Blood also contained most expanded thyroid clonotypes above 0.001.

V lost 5 bases to trimming and J lost 1 base, with 7 bases between them. This CDR3 comprises 14 residues. The germline gives CDR1 KGHDR, CDR2 SFDVKD. J is TRBJ2-2 and V is TRBV24-1, with a possible D match to TRBD1 (5 bases). The sample was blood. The source is a woman aged 25-40 years with Graves' ophthalmopathy. As DNA, the CDR3 is TGTGCCACCAGTGGACAGTGGAACACCGGGGAGCTGTTTTTT. Protein product: CATSGQWNTGELFF.